This T cell receptor beta chain appears in the sequencing data of a study of T cells expressing NK-cell markers. Germline CDR1 LGHNA, CDR2 YNFKEQ. CDR3 length: 16 residues. TCRdb re-analyzed the 5' RACE reads; it lists each CDR3 protein once, without DNA. The sample includes about 160,000 distinct CDR3 sequences. The sequence was obtained from a man aged 18-75 years in good health. The chain joins TRBV4-2 to TRBJ1-6. Sequenced input: blood T cells: a sorted CD56 or NKG2C T cell subset, CD4+ or CD8+ T cells, or bulk PBMC T cells (not recorded which). The CDR3 is CASSQTGDSYNSPLHF.